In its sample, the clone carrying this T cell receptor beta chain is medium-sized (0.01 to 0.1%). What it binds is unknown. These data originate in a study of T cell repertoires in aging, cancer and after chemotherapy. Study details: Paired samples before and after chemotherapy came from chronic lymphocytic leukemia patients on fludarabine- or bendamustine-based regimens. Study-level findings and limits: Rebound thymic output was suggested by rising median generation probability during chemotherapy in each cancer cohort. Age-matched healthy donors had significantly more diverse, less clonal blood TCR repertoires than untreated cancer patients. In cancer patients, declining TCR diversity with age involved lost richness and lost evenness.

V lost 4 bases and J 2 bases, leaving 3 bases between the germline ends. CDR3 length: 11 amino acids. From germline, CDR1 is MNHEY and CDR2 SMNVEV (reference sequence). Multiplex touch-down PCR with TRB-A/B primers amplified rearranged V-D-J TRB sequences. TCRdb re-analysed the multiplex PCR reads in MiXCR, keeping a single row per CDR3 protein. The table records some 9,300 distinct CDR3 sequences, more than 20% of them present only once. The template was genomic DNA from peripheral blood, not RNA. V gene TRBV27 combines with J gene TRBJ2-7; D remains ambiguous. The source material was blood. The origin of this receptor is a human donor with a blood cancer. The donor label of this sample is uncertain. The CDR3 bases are TGTGCCAGCAGTTCCCCCTACGAGCAGTACTTC. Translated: CASSSPYEQYF.